This T cell receptor beta chain was captured in a study of blood T cells in healthy people across ages. The second PCR ran about 6 to 11 cycles with a sample-barcoded 5' primer and J-beta primers. Each CDR3 protein is one row after TCRdb ran MiXCR on the 5' RACE reads. The sample carries over 1.5 million distinct CDR3 sequences, less than 50% recorded once. From germline, CDR1 is DFQATT and CDR2 SNEGSKA (reference sequence). The CDR3 loop spans 15 amino acids. The V and J ends lost 5 bases and 11 bases, in that order; junction bases with no gene match: 19. Study conclusions and caveats: Total diversity from one million sequenced T cells was likely underestimated.

This clonotype was picked up one time. Its antigen is unknown. Sequencing used blood. The origin of this receptor is a woman aged 40 to 50 in good health. The chain couples TRBV20-1 to TRBJ2-5; 8 nucleotides match TRBD1. This CDR3 reads CSALYPGQDHNEQYF. DNA of the CDR3: TGCAGTGCTCTTTACCCGGGACAGGACCACAATGAGCAGTACTTC.